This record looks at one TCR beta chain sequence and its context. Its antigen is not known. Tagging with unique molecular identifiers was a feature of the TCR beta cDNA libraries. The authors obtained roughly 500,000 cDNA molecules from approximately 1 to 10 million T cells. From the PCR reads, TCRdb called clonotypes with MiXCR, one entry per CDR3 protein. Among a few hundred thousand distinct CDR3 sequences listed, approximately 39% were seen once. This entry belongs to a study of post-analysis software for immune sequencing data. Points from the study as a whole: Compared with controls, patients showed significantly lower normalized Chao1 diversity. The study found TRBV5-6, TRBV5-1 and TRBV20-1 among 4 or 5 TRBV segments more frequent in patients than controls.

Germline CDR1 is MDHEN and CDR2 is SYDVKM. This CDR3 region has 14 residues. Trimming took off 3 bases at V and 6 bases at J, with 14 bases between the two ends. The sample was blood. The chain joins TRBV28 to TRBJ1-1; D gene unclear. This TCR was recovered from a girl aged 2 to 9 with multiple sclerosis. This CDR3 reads CASSFDPTMAEAFF. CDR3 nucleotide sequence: TGTGCCAGCAGTTTTGACCCAACGATGGCTGAAGCTTTCTTT.